These T cell receptor beta chains were read from a single sample in a study of blood T cell repertoires in COVID-19. Only in-frame clones appear in the TCRdb table, and some are missing; sequencing was by immunoSEQ multiplex PCR. The data contain 150,000 to 200,000 clones, 70% to 90% of them seen just once; the ten biggest clones take up about 0.98%. The sequenced sample consisted of peripheral blood. These receptors originate from a young man with acute or convalescent COVID-19. CDR3s include the opening cysteine and the closing phenylalanine or tryptophan.

j_call	v_call	cdr3_aa
TRBJ2-3	TRBV12-3/TRBV12-4	CASSSAPDTQYF
TRBJ1-3	TRBV9	CASSTRTGGSDTIYF
TRBJ1-2	TRBV18	CASSYTAFGPLNYGYTF
TRBJ2-7	TRBV5-1	CASRPRADYEQYF
TRBJ1-2	TRBV10-2	CASSEFWDTTNYGYTF
TRBJ2-4	TRBV11-2	CASSLAGWGLKNIQYF
TRBJ2-6	TRBV27	CASSPPGLSGANVLTF
TRBJ1-2	TRBV25-1	CASSPSGHKNYGYTF
TRBJ1-2	TRBV30	CAWSVQGLGYTF
TRBJ2-1	TRBV30	CAWTGDHNEQFF
TRBJ1-6	TRBV7-9	CASSLGMDRGTSPLHF
TRBJ2-1	TRBV7-8	CASSSLITGTGYNEQFF
TRBJ1-2	TRBV6-6	CASSYSKAGPYGYTF
TRBJ1-5	TRBV29-1	CSVAQGDRPQHF
TRBJ1-1	TRBV5-1	CASSLRQGGTEAFF
TRBJ1-4	TRBV13	CASSSQGTNEKLFF
TRBJ1-4	TRBV3-1/TRBV3-2	CASSPTGTGHISTNEKLFF
TRBJ2-1	TRBV7-9	CASSPTSANEQFF
TRBJ2-2	TRBV23-1	CASSQSVQGLCTGELFF
TRBJ1-1	TRBV19	CASSIDRSQGALNTEAFF
TRBJ1-1	TRBV6-4	CASRPTGGTAEAFF
TRBJ1-6	TRBV4-1	CASSQTGSNSPLHF
TRBJ1-4	TRBV9	CASSAETGGNEKLFF
TRBJ1-2	TRBV6-6	CASSYSTGYGYTF
TRBJ2-7	TRBV11-3	CASSGRDSRSEQYF
TRBJ1-1	TRBV12-5	CASGGRLYTEAFF